This TCR beta chain was retrieved from a study of blood T cell repertoires in COVID-19. Study overall: From T cells, B-cell-depleted T cells, or PBMCs came the material, which was cDNA or gDNA.

This CDR3 has 16 residues. In germline, CDR1 is SQVTM, CDR2 ANQGSEA. The V and J ends lost 1 base and 0 bases, in that order; junction bases with no gene match: 8. This clone was found once. The assay was immunoSEQ multiplex PCR, and TCRdb's table has in-frame clones only and misses some. The sample includes 96,000 or so clones, 90% to 95% seen only once; the top ten take approximately 1.6%. V and J are TRBV29-1 and TRBJ2-7, with TRBD1 matching over 8 bases. Source material: peripheral blood. The sequence came from a man between 60 and 75 years old with acute or convalescent COVID-19. The CDR3 nucleotides are TGCAGCGTTGAAGGAGGAGGGGGACAGGACTCCTACGAGCAGTACTTC. Amino acid sequence: CSVEGGGGQDSYEQYF.